The rows below give T cell receptor beta chains drawn from one sample of a study of shared clonotypes between healthy human individuals. Sequencing used immunoSEQ multiplex PCR; TCRdb keeps in-frame clones, though not all of them. The profile shows about 590,000 clones, about 95% of them singletons. The sequencing input was naive CD8+ T cells sorted from blood. These receptor sequences come from a woman aged 25 to 39 in good health. The CDR3 runs from the conserved cysteine through the conserved F or W. The D gene is left open where the match is weak. Clone size is not always given. Where it is, it says once, few, many or a class for expanded clones.

abundance: .
d_gene: .
v_gene: TRBV25-1
j_gene: TRBJ2-3
CDR3aa: CASSRTSIGDTQYF
CDR3nt: TGTGCCAGCAGTCGAACTAGTATCGGCGATACGCAGTATTTT

abundance: once
d_gene: .
v_gene: TRBV29-1
j_gene: TRBJ1-2
CDR3aa: CSVDTSAQGYTF
CDR3nt: TGCAGCGTTGACACCTCGGCACAGGGCTACACCTTC

abundance: .
d_gene: .
v_gene: TRBV5-4
j_gene: TRBJ1-1
CDR3aa: CASSLLNEAFF
CDR3nt: TGTGCCAGCAGCTTGTTGAATGAAGCTTTCTTT

abundance: .
d_gene: .
v_gene: TRBV5-4
j_gene: TRBJ2-3
CDR3aa: CASSLDPFTDTQYF
CDR3nt: TGTGCCAGCAGCTTGGATCCCTTCACAGATACGCAGTATTTT

abundance: .
d_gene: TRBD2
v_gene: TRBV27
j_gene: TRBJ2-2
CDR3aa: CASSQGTSGTGELFF
CDR3nt: TGTGCCAGCAGTCAAGGGACTAGCGGAACCGGGGAGCTGTTTTTT

abundance: .
d_gene: TRBD2
v_gene: TRBV4-1
j_gene: TRBJ2-1
CDR3aa: CASSQDPGLAGSDEQFF
CDR3nt: TGCGCCAGCAGCCAAGATCCTGGACTAGCGGGATCTGATGAGCAGTTCTTC

abundance: .
d_gene: TRBD2
v_gene: TRBV10-2
j_gene: TRBJ2-7
CDR3aa: CASSLTSGRIYEQYF
CDR3nt: TGCGCCAGCAGCCTGACTAGCGGGAGGATCTACGAGCAGTACTTC

abundance: .
d_gene: .
v_gene: TRBV9
j_gene: TRBJ2-2
CDR3aa: CASSTIGHDIPGELFF
CDR3nt: TGTGCCAGCAGCACCATTGGGCACGACATTCCCGGGGAGCTGTTTTTT

abundance: .
d_gene: .
v_gene: TRBV10-2
j_gene: TRBJ1-1
CDR3aa: CASSELGGAEAFF
CDR3nt: TGCGCCAGCAGTGAGTTAGGGGGGGCTGAAGCTTTCTTT

abundance: .
d_gene: .
v_gene: TRBV19
j_gene: TRBJ1-1
CDR3aa: CASSIEDGSNTEAFF
CDR3nt: TGTGCCAGTAGTATAGAGGACGGCAGTAACACTGAAGCTTTCTTT

abundance: .
d_gene: TRBD2
v_gene: TRBV7-9
j_gene: TRBJ2-1
CDR3aa: CASSLSPGLAPYNEQFF
CDR3nt: TGTGCCAGCAGCCTTTCCCCGGGACTAGCGCCTTACAATGAGCAGTTCTTC

abundance: .
d_gene: .
v_gene: TRBV13
j_gene: TRBJ1-6
CDR3aa: CASSSHLGVAPLHF
CDR3nt: TGTGCCAGCAGCTCGCACCTAGGCGTAGCACCCCTCCACTTT

abundance: .
d_gene: TRBD1
v_gene: TRBV5-1
j_gene: TRBJ2-7
CDR3aa: CASSLQDRAYYEQYF
CDR3nt: TGCGCCAGCAGCTTACAGGACAGGGCCTACTACGAGCAGTACTTC

abundance: .
d_gene: .
v_gene: TRBV27
j_gene: TRBJ2-1
CDR3aa: CASSYGSGSYNEQFF
CDR3nt: TGTGCCAGCAGTTACGGGAGCGGTTCCTACAATGAGCAGTTCTTC

abundance: .
d_gene: .
v_gene: TRBV27
j_gene: TRBJ2-7
CDR3aa: CASKVGAGRSYEQYF
CDR3nt: TGTGCCAGCAAGGTTGGAGCGGGCCGCTCCTACGAGCAGTACTTC

abundance: .
d_gene: .
v_gene: TRBV28
j_gene: TRBJ1-1
CDR3aa: CANPPREGTEAFF
CDR3nt: TGTGCCAACCCTCCAAGGGAGGGCACTGAAGCTTTCTTT

abundance: .
d_gene: .
v_gene: TRBV19
j_gene: TRBJ1-1
CDR3aa: CASSIMVSDTEAFF
CDR3nt: TGTGCCAGTAGTATAATGGTGAGTGACACTGAAGCTTTCTTT

abundance: .
d_gene: TRBD2
v_gene: TRBV11-2
j_gene: TRBJ2-2
CDR3aa: CASSLSGKATGELFF
CDR3nt: TGTGCCAGCAGCCTTAGCGGGAAGGCCACCGGGGAGCTGTTTTTT

abundance: .
d_gene: .
v_gene: TRBV9
j_gene: TRBJ2-7
CDR3aa: CASSVGGAEYEQYF
CDR3nt: TGTGCCAGCAGCGTAGGAGGGGCCGAGTACGAGCAGTACTTC

abundance: .
d_gene: .
v_gene: TRBV9
j_gene: TRBJ2-7
CDR3aa: CASSVDTSYEQYF
CDR3nt: TGTGCCAGCAGCGTAGACACCTCCTACGAGCAGTACTTC

abundance: .
d_gene: TRBD1
v_gene: TRBV14
j_gene: TRBJ2-7
CDR3aa: CASSQILGTGAHEQYF
CDR3nt: TGTGCCAGCAGCCAAATATTAGGGACAGGGGCTCACGAGCAGTACTTC

abundance: .
d_gene: .
v_gene: TRBV7-9
j_gene: TRBJ1-1
CDR3aa: CASSTLPPLGAFF
CDR3nt: TGTGCCAGCAGCACCTTGCCCCCTCTGGGAGCTTTCTTT

abundance: .
d_gene: .
v_gene: TRBV23-1
j_gene: TRBJ1-1
CDR3aa: CASTLERPGAFF
CDR3nt: TGCGCCAGCACCCTTGAACGTCCCGGAGCTTTCTTT

abundance: .
d_gene: TRBD2
v_gene: TRBV10-3
j_gene: TRBJ2-1
CDR3aa: CAISPGLAGEDPYNEQFF
CDR3nt: TGTGCCATCAGCCCCGGACTAGCGGGGGAAGACCCCTACAATGAGCAGTTCTTC

abundance: .
d_gene: .
v_gene: TRBV11-3
j_gene: TRBJ2-1
CDR3aa: CASSTGTPHNEQFF
CDR3nt: TGTGCCAGCAGCACTGGGACTCCCCACAATGAGCAGTTCTTC

abundance: once
d_gene: .
v_gene: TRBV6-1
j_gene: TRBJ2-7
CDR3aa: CASRAGDGPLDEQYF
CDR3nt: TGTGCCAGCAGGGCGGGTGACGGCCCCTTGGACGAGCAGTACTTC

abundance: .
d_gene: .
v_gene: TRBV7-9
j_gene: TRBJ2-7
CDR3aa: CASSSRLDYEQYF
CDR3nt: TGTGCCAGCAGCTCTCGACTCGACTACGAGCAGTACTTC

abundance: .
d_gene: .
v_gene: TRBV27
j_gene: TRBJ2-6
CDR3aa: CASSFGAGGANVLTF
CDR3nt: TGTGCCAGCAGTTTCGGGGCTGGGGGGGCCAACGTCCTGACTTTC

abundance: .
d_gene: .
v_gene: TRBV4-1
j_gene: TRBJ2-4
CDR3aa: CASSQDRLDNIQYF
CDR3nt: TGCGCCAGCAGCCAAGATCGGCTAGACAACATTCAGTACTTC